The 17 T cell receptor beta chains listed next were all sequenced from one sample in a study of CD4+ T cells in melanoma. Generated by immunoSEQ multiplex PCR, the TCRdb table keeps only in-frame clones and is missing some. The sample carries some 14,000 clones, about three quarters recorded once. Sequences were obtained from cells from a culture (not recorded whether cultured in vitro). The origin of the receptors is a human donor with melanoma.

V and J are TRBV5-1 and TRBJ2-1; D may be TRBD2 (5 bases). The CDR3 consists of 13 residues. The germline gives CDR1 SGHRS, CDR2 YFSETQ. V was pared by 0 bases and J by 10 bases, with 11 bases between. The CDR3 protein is CASSLASSNEQFF. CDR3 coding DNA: TGCGCCAGCAGCTTGGCCTCTAGCAACGAGCAGTTCTTC.

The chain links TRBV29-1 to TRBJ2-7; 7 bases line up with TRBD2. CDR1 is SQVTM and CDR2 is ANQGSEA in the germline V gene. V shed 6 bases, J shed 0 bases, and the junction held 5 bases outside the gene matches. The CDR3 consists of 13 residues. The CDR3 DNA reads TGCAGCGTCCTGCGGGGGAGCTCCTACGAGCAGTACTTC. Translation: CSVLRGSSYEQYF.

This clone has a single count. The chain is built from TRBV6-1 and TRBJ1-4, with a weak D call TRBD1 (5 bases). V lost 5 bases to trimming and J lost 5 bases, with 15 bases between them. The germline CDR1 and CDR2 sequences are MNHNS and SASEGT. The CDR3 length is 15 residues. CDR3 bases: TGTGCCAGCAGTAAAATGGGGACGGGAAATGAAAAACTGTTTTTT. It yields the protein CASSKMGTGNEKLFF.

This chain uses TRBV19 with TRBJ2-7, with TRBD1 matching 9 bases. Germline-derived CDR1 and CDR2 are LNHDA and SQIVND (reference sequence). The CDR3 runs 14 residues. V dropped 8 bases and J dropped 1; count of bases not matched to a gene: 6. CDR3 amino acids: CASRRGQGSYEQYF. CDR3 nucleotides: TGTGCCAGTCGGCGAGGACAGGGGTCCTACGAGCAGTACTTC.

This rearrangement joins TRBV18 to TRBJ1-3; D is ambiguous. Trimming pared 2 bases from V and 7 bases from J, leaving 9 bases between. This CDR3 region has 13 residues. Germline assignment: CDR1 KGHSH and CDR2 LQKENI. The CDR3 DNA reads TGTGCCAGCTCACCAGGGGAAGCGAACACCATATATTTT. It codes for CASSPGEANTIYF.

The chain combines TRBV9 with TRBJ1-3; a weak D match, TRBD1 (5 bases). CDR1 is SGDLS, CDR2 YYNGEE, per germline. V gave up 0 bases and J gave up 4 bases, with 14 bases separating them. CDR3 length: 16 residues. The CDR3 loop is CASSVDWGVRGNTIYF. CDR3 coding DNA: TGTGCCAGCAGCGTAGATTGGGGGGTCCGCGGAAACACCATATATTTT.

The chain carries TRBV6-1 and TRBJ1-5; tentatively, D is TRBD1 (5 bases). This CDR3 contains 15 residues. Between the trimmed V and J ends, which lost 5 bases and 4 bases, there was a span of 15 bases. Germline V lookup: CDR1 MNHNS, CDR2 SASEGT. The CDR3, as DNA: TGTGCCAGCAGTTCCCAGGGATTAGCTAATCAGCCCCAGCATTTT. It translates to CASSSQGLANQPQHF.

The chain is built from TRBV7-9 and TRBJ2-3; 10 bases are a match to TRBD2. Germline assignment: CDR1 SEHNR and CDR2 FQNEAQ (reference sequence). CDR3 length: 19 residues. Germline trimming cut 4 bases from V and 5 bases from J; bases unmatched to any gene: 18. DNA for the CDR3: TGTGCCAGCAGCTCCGCTAGCGGGTTCAGATTAGCGGGAGGAGATACGCAGTATTTT. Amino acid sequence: CASSSASGFRLAGGDTQYF. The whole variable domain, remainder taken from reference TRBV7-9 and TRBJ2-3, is DTGVSQNPRHKITKRGQNVTFRCDPISEHNRLYWYRQTLGQGPEFLTYFQNEAQLEKSRLLSDRFSAERPKGSFSTLEIQRTEQGDSAMYLCASSSASGFRLAGGDTQYFGPGTRLTVL.

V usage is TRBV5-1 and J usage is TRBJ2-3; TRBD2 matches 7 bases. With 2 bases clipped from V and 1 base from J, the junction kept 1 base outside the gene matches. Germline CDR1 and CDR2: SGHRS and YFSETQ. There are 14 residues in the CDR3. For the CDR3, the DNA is TGCGCCAGCAGCTTTCTAGCGGGCACAGATACGCAGTATTTT. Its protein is CASSFLAGTDTQYF.

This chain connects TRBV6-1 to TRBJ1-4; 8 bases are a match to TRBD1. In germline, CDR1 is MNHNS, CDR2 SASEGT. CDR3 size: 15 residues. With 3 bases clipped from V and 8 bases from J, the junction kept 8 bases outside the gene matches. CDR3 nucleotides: TGTGCCAGCAGTGATTTGGACAGGGAAGACGAAAAACTGTTTTTT. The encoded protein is CASSDLDREDEKLFF.

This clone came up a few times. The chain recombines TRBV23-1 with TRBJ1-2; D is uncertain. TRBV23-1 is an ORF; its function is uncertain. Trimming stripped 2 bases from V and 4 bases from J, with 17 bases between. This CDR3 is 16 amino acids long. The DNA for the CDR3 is TGCGCCAGCAGTCAACCACCCGACGAGGGTCTCTATGGCTACACCTTC. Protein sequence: CASSQPPDEGLYGYTF.

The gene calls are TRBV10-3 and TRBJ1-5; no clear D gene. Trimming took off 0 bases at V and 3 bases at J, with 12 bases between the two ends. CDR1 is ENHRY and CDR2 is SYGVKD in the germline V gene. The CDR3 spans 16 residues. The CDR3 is CAISESMDSPNQPQHF. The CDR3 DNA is TGTGCCATCAGTGAGTCGATGGACTCGCCCAATCAGCCCCAGCATTTT.

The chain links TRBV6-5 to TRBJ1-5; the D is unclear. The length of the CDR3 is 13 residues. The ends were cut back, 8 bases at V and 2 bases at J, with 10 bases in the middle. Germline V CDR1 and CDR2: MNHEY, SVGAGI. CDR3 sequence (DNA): TGTGCCAGCGGGGAGGGAGGCAATCAGCCCCAGCATTTT. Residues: CASGEGGNQPQHF.

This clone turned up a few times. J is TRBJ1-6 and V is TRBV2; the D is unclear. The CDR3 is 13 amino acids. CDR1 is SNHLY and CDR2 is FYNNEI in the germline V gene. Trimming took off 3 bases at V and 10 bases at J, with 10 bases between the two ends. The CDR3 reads CASSEAGYSPLHF. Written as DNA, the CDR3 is TGTGCCAGCAGTGAGGCAGGATACTCACCCCTCCACTTT.

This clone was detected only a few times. The CDR3 sequence: CASTEGHDRYYGYTF. For the CDR3, the DNA is TGTGCCAGTACGGAGGGGCACGATCGCTACTATGGCTACACCTTC. The chain has TRBV19 and TRBJ1-2; D is perhaps TRBD1 (5 bases). V shed 7 bases and J shed 3 bases, with 18 bases lying between them. Germline values: CDR1 LNHDA, CDR2 SQIVND (reference sequence). There are 15 residues in the CDR3.

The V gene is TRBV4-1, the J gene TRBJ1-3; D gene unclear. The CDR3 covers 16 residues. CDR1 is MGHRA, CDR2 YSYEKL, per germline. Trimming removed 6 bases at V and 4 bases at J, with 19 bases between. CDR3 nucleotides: TGCGCCAGCAGTCAAAACGTGGTAGGGTCAGGAAACACCATATATTTT. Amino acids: CASSQNVVGSGNTIYF.

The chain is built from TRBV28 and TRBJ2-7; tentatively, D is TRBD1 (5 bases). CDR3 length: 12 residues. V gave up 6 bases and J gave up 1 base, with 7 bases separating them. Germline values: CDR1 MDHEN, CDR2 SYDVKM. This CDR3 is CASRTVSYEQYF. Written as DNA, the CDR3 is TGTGCCAGCAGGACAGTTTCCTACGAGCAGTACTTC.